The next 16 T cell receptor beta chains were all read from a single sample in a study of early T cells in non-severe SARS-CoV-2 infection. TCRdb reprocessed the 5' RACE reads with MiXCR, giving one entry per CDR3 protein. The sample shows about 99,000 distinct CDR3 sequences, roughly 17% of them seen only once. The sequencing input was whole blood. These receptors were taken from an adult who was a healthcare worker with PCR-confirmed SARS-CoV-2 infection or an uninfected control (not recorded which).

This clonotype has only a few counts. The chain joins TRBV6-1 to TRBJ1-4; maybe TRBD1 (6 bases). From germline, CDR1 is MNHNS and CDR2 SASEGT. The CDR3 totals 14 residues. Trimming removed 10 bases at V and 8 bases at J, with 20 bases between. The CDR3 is CATVNTGFGEKLFF. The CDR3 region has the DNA TGTGCCACTGTCAATACAGGGTTCGGAGAAAAACTGTTTTTT.

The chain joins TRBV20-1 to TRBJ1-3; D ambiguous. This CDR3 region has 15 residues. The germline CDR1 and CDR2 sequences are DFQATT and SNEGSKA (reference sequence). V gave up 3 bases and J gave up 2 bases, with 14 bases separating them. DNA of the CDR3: TGCAGTGCTAGGCCCAGGAGGAGCCCTGGAAACACCATATATTTT. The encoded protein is CSARPRRSPGNTIYF.

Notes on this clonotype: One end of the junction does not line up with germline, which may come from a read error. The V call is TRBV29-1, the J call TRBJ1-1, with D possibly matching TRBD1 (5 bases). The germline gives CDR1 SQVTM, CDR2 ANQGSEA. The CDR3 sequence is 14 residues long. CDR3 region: CSVGLRQRDTEAFF. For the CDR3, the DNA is TGCAGTGTTGGGTTGAGACAGCGAGATACTGAAGCTTTCTTT. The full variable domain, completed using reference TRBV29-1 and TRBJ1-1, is SAVISQKPSRDICQRGTSLTIQCQVDSQVTMMFWYRQQPGQSLTLIATANQGSEATYESGFVIDKFPISRPNLTFSTLTVSNMSPEDSSIYLCSVGLRQRDTEAFFGQGTRLTVV.

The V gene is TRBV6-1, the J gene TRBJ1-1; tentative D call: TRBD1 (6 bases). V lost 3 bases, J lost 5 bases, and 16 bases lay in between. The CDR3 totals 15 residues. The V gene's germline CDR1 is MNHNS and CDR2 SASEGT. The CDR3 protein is CASSDRRITGTEAFF. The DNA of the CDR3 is TGTGCCAGCAGTGATAGGAGGATAACAGGGACTGAAGCTTTCTTT.

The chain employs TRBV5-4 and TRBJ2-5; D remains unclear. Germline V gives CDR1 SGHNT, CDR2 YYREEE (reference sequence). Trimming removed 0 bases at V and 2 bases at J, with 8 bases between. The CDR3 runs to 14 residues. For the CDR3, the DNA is TGTGCCAGCAGCTTGGTTTCTACGCAAGAGACCCAGTACTTC. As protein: CASSLVSTQETQYF.

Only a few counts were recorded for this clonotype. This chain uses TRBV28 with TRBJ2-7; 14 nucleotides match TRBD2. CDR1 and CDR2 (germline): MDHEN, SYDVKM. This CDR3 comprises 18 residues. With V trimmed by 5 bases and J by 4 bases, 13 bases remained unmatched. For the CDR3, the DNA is TGTGCCAGCAGTCCCGGGACTAGCGGGAGCGGAGTAGGGTACGAGCAGTACTTC. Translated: CASSPGTSGSGVGYEQYF.

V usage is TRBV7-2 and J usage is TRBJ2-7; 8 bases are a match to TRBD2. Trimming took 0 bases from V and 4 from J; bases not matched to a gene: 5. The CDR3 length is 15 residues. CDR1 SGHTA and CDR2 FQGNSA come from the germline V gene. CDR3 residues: CASSLAGRAQYEQYF. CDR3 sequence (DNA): TGTGCCAGCAGCTTAGCCGGGAGGGCCCAGTACGAGCAGTACTTC.

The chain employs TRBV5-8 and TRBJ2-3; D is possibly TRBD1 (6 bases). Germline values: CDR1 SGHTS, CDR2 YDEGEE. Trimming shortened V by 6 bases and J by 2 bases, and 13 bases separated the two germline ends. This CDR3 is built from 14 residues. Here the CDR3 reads CASKTGHNTDTQYF. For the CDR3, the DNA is TGTGCCAGCAAAACGGGACACAACACAGATACGCAGTATTTT.

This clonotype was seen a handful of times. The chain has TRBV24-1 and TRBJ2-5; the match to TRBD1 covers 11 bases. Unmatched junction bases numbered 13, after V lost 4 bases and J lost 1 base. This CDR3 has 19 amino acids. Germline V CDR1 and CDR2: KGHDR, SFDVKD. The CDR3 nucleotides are TGTGCCACCAGTGAACTGCACGGGACAGGGGGTGATTTCCAAGAGACCCAGTACTTC. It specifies CATSELHGTGGDFQETQYF.

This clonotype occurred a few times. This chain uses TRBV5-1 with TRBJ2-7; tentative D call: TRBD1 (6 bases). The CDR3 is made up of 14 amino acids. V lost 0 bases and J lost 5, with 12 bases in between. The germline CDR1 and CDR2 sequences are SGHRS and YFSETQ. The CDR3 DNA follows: TGCGCCAGCAGCTTGGACAGGGTTGGAAACGAGCAGTACTTC. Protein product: CASSLDRVGNEQYF.

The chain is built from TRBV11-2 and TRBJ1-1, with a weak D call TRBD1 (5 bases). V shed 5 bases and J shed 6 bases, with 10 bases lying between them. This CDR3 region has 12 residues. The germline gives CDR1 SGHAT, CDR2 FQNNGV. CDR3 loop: CASSTQASEAFF. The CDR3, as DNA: TGTGCCAGCAGCACACAGGCTTCTGAAGCTTTCTTT.

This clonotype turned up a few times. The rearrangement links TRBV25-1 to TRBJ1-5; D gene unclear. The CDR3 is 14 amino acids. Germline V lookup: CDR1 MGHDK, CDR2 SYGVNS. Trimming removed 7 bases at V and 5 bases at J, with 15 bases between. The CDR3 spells CASKRAPLDQPQHF. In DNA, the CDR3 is TGTGCCAGCAAGAGGGCTCCCTTAGATCAGCCCCAGCATTTT.

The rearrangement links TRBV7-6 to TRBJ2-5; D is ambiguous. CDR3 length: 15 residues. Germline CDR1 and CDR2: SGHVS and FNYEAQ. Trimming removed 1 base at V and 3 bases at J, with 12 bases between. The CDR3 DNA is TGTGCCAGCAGCTTAGTAGGTCCATTTAAAGAGACCCAGTACTTC. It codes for CASSLVGPFKETQYF.

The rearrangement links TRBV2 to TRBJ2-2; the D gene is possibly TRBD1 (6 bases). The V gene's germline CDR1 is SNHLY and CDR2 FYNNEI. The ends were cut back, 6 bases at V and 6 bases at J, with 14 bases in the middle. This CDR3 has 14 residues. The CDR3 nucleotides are TGTGCCAGCAGGAGTGGCGGACAGCCCGGGGAGCTGTTTTTT. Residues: CASRSGGQPGELFF.

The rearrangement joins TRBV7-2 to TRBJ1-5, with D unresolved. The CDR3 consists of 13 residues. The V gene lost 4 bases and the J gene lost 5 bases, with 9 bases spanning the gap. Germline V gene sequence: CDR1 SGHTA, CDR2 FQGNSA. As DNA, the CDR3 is TGTGCCAGCAGCTCGCAAGGCGATCAGCCCCAGCATTTT. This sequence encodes CASSSQGDQPQHF.

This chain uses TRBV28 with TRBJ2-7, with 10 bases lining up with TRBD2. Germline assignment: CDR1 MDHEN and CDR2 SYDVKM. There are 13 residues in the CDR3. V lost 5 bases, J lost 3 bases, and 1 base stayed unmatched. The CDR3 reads CASSLAGDYEQYF. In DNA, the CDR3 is TGTGCCAGCAGTCTAGCGGGAGACTACGAGCAGTACTTC.